The 15 T cell receptor beta chains below come from one sample, sequenced in a study of technical replicates of blood from a few donors. Generated by immunoSEQ multiplex PCR, the TCRdb table keeps only in-frame clones and is missing some. This table has some 80,000 clones, 96% appearing once. Sequenced: T cells isolated from PBMCs. Receptor source: a human donor in good health.

The chain combines TRBV6-1 with TRBJ2-7; 8 nucleotides agree with TRBD2. CDR1 and CDR2 from the germline V gene are MNHNS and SASEGT. The V and J ends lost 2 bases and 4 bases, in that order; junction bases with no gene match: 13. The CDR3 has 17 residues. CDR3 sequence: CASSESRGRTFPYEQYF. The CDR3 DNA reads TGTGCCAGCAGTGAATCTCGCGGGAGGACCTTTCCATACGAGCAGTACTTC.

The gene calls are TRBV19 and TRBJ1-2; 8 bases fit TRBD1. With 5 bases clipped from V and 4 bases from J, the junction kept 6 bases outside the gene matches. This CDR3 is 14 amino acids long. Germline CDR1 is LNHDA and CDR2 is SQIVND (reference sequence). CDR3 amino acids: CASSAGGAGYGYTF. The DNA of the CDR3 is TGTGCCAGTAGTGCAGGGGGCGCGGGCTATGGCTACACCTTC.

The chain is built from TRBV29-1 and TRBJ2-3; D uncertain. The CDR3 runs 12 residues. Per germline, CDR1 SQVTM and CDR2 ANQGSEA. Deletions cut 5 bases from V and 0 bases from J, with 6 bases between. CDR3 DNA sequence: TGCAGCGTTCGTATTAGCACAGATACGCAGTATTTT. Translating gives CSVRISTDTQYF.

In nucleotides, the CDR3 is TGTGCCAGCAGCCGAATTGGGACTAGCGGGAACAATGAGCAGTTCTTC. Translation: CASSRIGTSGNNEQFF. J is TRBJ2-1 and V is TRBV28; 13 nucleotides agree with TRBD2. After removal of 6 bases from V and 5 bases from J, the junction contained 7 bases not matched to a gene. Germline V gene sequence: CDR1 MDHEN, CDR2 SYDVKM. The length of the CDR3 is 16 residues. Variable domain in full (rest from reference TRBV28 and TRBJ2-1): DVKVTQSSRYLVKRTGEKVFLECVQDMDHENMFWYRQDPGLGLRLIYFSYDVKMKEKGDIPEGYSVSREKKERFSLILESASTNQTSMYLCASSRIGTSGNNEQFFGPGTRLTVL.

V and J are TRBV7-3 and TRBJ2-1; 9 bases map to TRBD2. The CDR3 covers 15 residues. After removal of 5 bases from V and 10 bases from J, the junction contained 12 bases not matched to a gene. CDR1 and CDR2 from the germline V gene are SGHTA and FQGTGA. CDR3 protein: CASSRWGALAGEQFF. CDR3 nucleotide sequence: TGTGCCAGCAGCCGCTGGGGTGCGCTAGCGGGAGAGCAGTTCTTC.

CDR3 nucleotides: TGTGCCAGCTCACCACCAATTAGCGGGCACACCGGGGAGCTGTTTTTT. Protein: CASSPPISGHTGELFF. The chain has TRBV18 and TRBJ2-2; TRBD2 matches 7 bases. The J segment lost 3 bases and the V segment lost 0 bases, leaving 4 bases of the junction unmatched. The length of the CDR3 is 16 residues. CDR1 is KGHSH, CDR2 LQKENI, per germline. The full variable domain, completed using reference TRBV18 and TRBJ2-2, is NAGVMQNPRHLVRRRGQEARLRCSPMKGHSHVYWYRQLPEEGLKFMVYLQKENIIDESGMPKERFSAEFPKEGPSILRIQQVVRGDSAAYFCASSPPISGHTGELFFGEGSRLTVL.

The sample holds one count of this clone. The genes are TRBV6-1 and TRBJ2-2, with D hard to call. The germline V gene encodes CDR1 MNHNS and CDR2 SASEGT. The V end was cut by 4 bases, the J end by 1 base, with 10 bases between. The CDR3 length is 15 residues. The CDR3 is CASSVGPMNTGELFF. Here the CDR3 DNA reads TGTGCCAGCAGTGTTGGGCCGATGAACACCGGGGAGCTGTTTTTT.

The gene calls are TRBV21-1 and TRBJ1-5; whether TRBD1, the table's D call, matches the DNA was not checked. TRBV21-1 is given as a pseudogene. This CDR3 has 17 residues. This CDR3 is CASSRGEQGRGNQPQHF. CDR3 coding DNA: TGTGCCAGCAGCAGAGGGGAACAGGGTAGGGGCAATCAGCCCCAGCATTTT.

The chain has TRBV9 and TRBJ1-1; 8 bases map to TRBD1. This CDR3 has 15 amino acids. The germline gives CDR1 SGDLS, CDR2 YYNGEE. V was clipped by 4 bases and J by 3 bases; unmatched bases: 8. CDR3 bases: TGTGCCAGCAGCCGAAAAGGGACAGGCTACACTGAAGCTTTCTTT. It specifies CASSRKGTGYTEAFF.

The V gene is TRBV30, the J gene TRBJ1-5, with 8 bases lining up with TRBD1. This CDR3 is 14 amino acids long. The junction had 6 bases not matched to a gene; V was cut back by 2 bases and J by 6 bases. CDR1 is GTSNPN and CDR2 is SVGIG in the germline V gene (reference sequence). The CDR3 DNA sequence: TGTGCCTGGAGTACAGGACAGGGAGGTCAGCCCCAGCATTTT. Protein: CAWSTGQGGQPQHF.

J is TRBJ2-3 and V is TRBV6-5; tentatively, D is TRBD1 (6 bases). CDR1 is MNHEY, CDR2 SVGAGI, per germline. This CDR3 is 15 amino acids long. V was clipped by 6 bases and J by 0 bases, with 13 bases between them. CDR3 protein: CASSQTGYSTDTQYF. CDR3 nucleotide sequence: TGTGCCAGCAGCCAAACAGGGTATAGCACAGATACGCAGTATTTT.

The J gene is TRBJ2-3, the V gene TRBV25-1, with D perhaps TRBD1 (6 bases). Between the trimmed V and J ends, which lost 5 bases and 0 bases, there was a span of 12 bases. The CDR3 contains 15 residues. From germline, CDR1 is MGHDK and CDR2 SYGVNS. This chain's CDR3 is CASSLVQGSTDTQYF. For the CDR3, the DNA is TGTGCCAGCAGTCTCGTGCAGGGGAGCACAGATACGCAGTATTTT.

This rearrangement joins TRBV11-2 to TRBJ2-3, with 7 bases that match TRBD1. Germline trimming cut 0 bases from V and 2 bases from J; bases unmatched to any gene: 14. Germline CDR1 and CDR2: SGHAT and FQNNGV. The length of the CDR3 is 19 residues. The CDR3: CASSLDYIHRGSYTDTQYF. The DNA of the CDR3 is TGTGCCAGCAGCTTAGATTACATCCACAGGGGCTCCTACACAGATACGCAGTATTTT.

The chain is built from TRBV4-1 and TRBJ2-1, with D possibly matching TRBD2 (6 bases). V gave up 4 bases and J gave up 10 bases, with 20 bases separating them. The length of the CDR3 is 15 residues. Germline V gene data show CDR1 as MGHRA and CDR2 as YSYEKL. In nucleotides, the CDR3 is TGCGCCAGCAGCCCAGGAACTAGCTCCCCAGAAGAGCAGTTCTTC. Residues: CASSPGTSSPEEQFF.

The chain is built from TRBV6-6 and TRBJ2-5, with TRBD1 identical over 12 bases. Germline assignment: CDR1 MNHNY and CDR2 SVGAGI (reference sequence). The CDR3 covers 15 residues. After removal of 8 bases from V and 4 bases from J, the junction contained 8 bases not matched to a gene. CDR3 protein: CASYKGQGAGETQYF. In DNA form, the CDR3 reads TGTGCCAGCTATAAGGGACAGGGGGCAGGAGAGACCCAGTACTTC.